These 30 T cell receptor beta chains were sequenced from one sample in a study of T cells after yellow fever vaccination. TCRdb re-analysed the 5' RACE reads in MiXCR, keeping a single row per CDR3 protein. The sample yields roughly 11,000 distinct CDR3 sequences, approximately 5% seen once. The specimen comprised PBMCs, either bulk or a sorted T-cell subset (CD4+, CD8+, memory, or dextramer-sorted; not recorded which), sampled on the day of the yellow fever booster vaccination. These receptors were collected from a man younger than 40 who received the YFV17D yellow fever vaccine.

This clonotype was recorded many times. The genes are TRBV20-1 and TRBJ2-7, with 7 positions matching TRBD2. The junction had 9 bases not matched to a gene; V was cut back by 7 bases and J by 0 bases. CDR1 and CDR2 from the germline V gene are DFQATT and SNEGSKA (reference sequence). The CDR3 is made up of 14 amino acids. In DNA form, the CDR3 reads TGCAGTGGTCGACGGGGGACTAACTCCTACGAGCAGTACTTC. It yields the protein CSGRRGTNSYEQYF.

For the CDR3, the DNA is TGTGCCATCAGTGAGTCCACCCATAACAATGAGCAGTTCTTC. It translates to CAISESTHNNEQFF. The rearrangement links TRBV10-3 to TRBJ2-1; D unclear. The ends were cut back, 0 bases at V and 5 bases at J, with 8 bases in the middle. The CDR3 sequence is 14 residues long. Germline CDR1 ENHRY, CDR2 SYGVKD.

This clonotype has a count of ten or more. The chain couples TRBV12-3 or TRBV12-4 to TRBJ1-1; TRBD1 agrees at 10 bases. V gave up 4 bases and J gave up 1 base; unmatched junction bases: 6. The CDR3 contains 16 residues. The CDR3 reads CASSSGQGPTNTEAFF. The CDR3 DNA sequence: TGTGCCAGCAGTTCGGGACAGGGGCCCACGAACACTGAAGCTTTCTTT.

The table lists this clonotype with many counts. V and J are TRBV7-2 and TRBJ2-3, with 8 positions matching TRBD2. The CDR3 length is 15 residues. V lost 3 bases to trimming and J lost 6 bases; unmatched junction nucleotides: 8. CDR1 and CDR2 (germline): SGHTA, FQGNSA. The CDR3 sequence: CASSLTSAMADTQYF. The CDR3 DNA is TGTGCCAGCAGCTTGACTAGCGCGATGGCCGATACGCAGTATTTT.

This clonotype was detected a few times. V and J are TRBV12-3 or TRBV12-4 and TRBJ2-1; 15 bases fit TRBD2. The CDR3 extends over 19 amino acids. V trimming: 3 bases; J trimming: 4 bases; junction bases outside the gene matches: 10. Written as DNA, the CDR3 is TGTGCCAGCAGTTTGTTCCGGACTAGCGGGAGGGAAGGTTACAATGAGCAGTTCTTC. Amino acids: CASSLFRTSGREGYNEQFF.

This chain links TRBV27 with TRBJ2-1; 11 bases line up with TRBD2. Trimming cost V 5 bases and J 1 base; bases outside gene matches: 4. The CDR3 has 16 residues. Germline V gives CDR1 MNHEY, CDR2 SMNVEV (reference sequence). The CDR3 sequence is CASSILAGVSYNEQFF. The CDR3 DNA follows: TGTGCCAGCAGTATACTAGCGGGAGTATCCTACAATGAGCAGTTCTTC.

This clonotype occurred many times. This chain joins TRBV18 and TRBJ2-5; 9 nucleotides agree with TRBD2. From germline, CDR1 is KGHSH and CDR2 LQKENI. The CDR3 runs 15 residues. V lost 3 bases, J lost 4 bases, and 6 bases stayed unmatched. CDR3 sequence (DNA): TGTGCCAGCTCACCGCGGGAGGGCCGTGGAGAGACCCAGTACTTC. It specifies CASSPREGRGETQYF.

This clonotype was recorded many times. The J gene is TRBJ2-2, the V gene TRBV18; TRBD2 might be the D (5 bases). This CDR3 contains 13 residues. Germline V gene data show CDR1 as KGHSH and CDR2 as LQKENI. Trimming stripped 3 bases from V and 9 bases from J, with 11 bases between. The CDR3 loop reads CASSPARGRELFF. As DNA, the CDR3 is TGTGCCAGCTCACCCGCCCGAGGGCGGGAGCTGTTTTTT. Looking up the rest from reference TRBV18 and TRBJ2-2 gives the full variable domain: NAGVMQNPRHLVRRRGQEARLRCSPMKGHSHVYWYRQLPEEGLKFMVYLQKENIIDESGMPKERFSAEFPKEGPSILRIQQVVRGDSAAYFCASSPARGRELFFGEGSRLTVL.

This sequence joins TRBV7-2 and TRBJ2-5; 11 nucleotides line up with TRBD1. Germline V lookup: CDR1 SGHTA, CDR2 FQGNSA. Unmatched junction bases numbered 13, after V lost 5 bases and J lost 5 bases. CDR3 length equals 17 residues. DNA for the CDR3: TGTGCCAGCAGCCGGGACAGGGGGGGAATGATTTGGGAGACCCAGTACTTC. Translating it yields CASSRDRGGMIWETQYF.

This clonotype was detected ten times or more. The chain joins TRBV18 to TRBJ2-3, with D hard to call. The CDR3 is 12 residues long. V was cut by 2 bases and J by 3 bases, with 3 bases left in between. Germline CDR1 KGHSH, CDR2 LQKENI. DNA for the CDR3: TGTGCCAGCTCACCAGGAACAGATACGCAGTATTTT. It specifies CASSPGTDTQYF.

This clonotype was seen ten or more times. This chain uses TRBV12-3 or TRBV12-4 with TRBJ1-1; TRBD1 matches 8 bases. J was trimmed by 3 bases and V by 6 bases; bases with no gene match: 15. This CDR3 region has 17 residues. In nucleotides, the CDR3 is TGTGCCAGCAGCCCCATACAGGGGGGGAATCGGTACACTGAAGCTTTCTTT. This gives the protein CASSPIQGGNRYTEAFF.

This clonotype appeared many times. The chain recombines TRBV20-1 with TRBJ1-5; 9 nucleotides match TRBD1. Germline values: CDR1 DFQATT, CDR2 SNEGSKA (reference sequence). The CDR3 runs to 14 residues. J lost 5 bases, V lost 6 bases, and 8 bases had no gene match. CDR3 coding DNA: TGCAGTGCAACCTCCGGGACAGGGCATCAGCCCCAGCATTTT. It codes for CSATSGTGHQPQHF.

This clonotype was observed many times. This chain joins TRBV27 and TRBJ1-3; no clear D gene. V was shortened by 2 bases and J by 4 bases, with 6 bases between the two germline ends. CDR3 length: 13 amino acids. Germline CDR1 is MNHEY and CDR2 is SMNVEV (reference sequence). In DNA form, the CDR3 reads TGTGCCAGCAGTTTAAGAAGGGGAAACACCATATATTTT. Translated: CASSLRRGNTIYF.

In this sample, this clonotype is medium-sized. The chain couples TRBV5-4 to TRBJ2-2; TRBD1 matches 11 bases. V shed 4 bases, J shed 6 bases, and the junction held 8 bases outside the gene matches. CDR3 size: 16 residues. Germline CDR1 reads SGHNT; CDR2 reads YYREEE (reference sequence). The CDR3 here is CASSRPGQGGSGELFF. The CDR3 DNA follows: TGTGCCAGCAGCCGCCCGGGACAGGGGGGTTCCGGGGAGCTGTTTTTT.

Here the CDR3 DNA reads TGTGCCTTCAGGGAGAACAGCTACGAGCAGTACTTC. Its translation is CAFRENSYEQYF. The rearrangement joins TRBV12-3 or TRBV12-4 to TRBJ2-7; D is perhaps TRBD1 or TRBD2 (5 bases each). The CDR3 has 12 residues. Trimming took 11 bases from V and 3 from J, leaving 14 bases between them.

Relative to its sample, this clonotype is medium-sized. J is TRBJ2-3 and V is TRBV10-3; TRBD1 matches 7 bases. The germline gives CDR1 ENHRY, CDR2 SYGVKD. With 9 bases clipped from V and 1 base from J, the junction kept 13 bases outside the gene matches. The CDR3 has 16 amino acids. CDR3 coding DNA: TGTGCCATACAAGACACAGCAGGGGGAGGCACAGATACGCAGTATTTT. This gives the protein CAIQDTAGGGTDTQYF.

This clonotype showed up many times. This chain uses TRBV4-3 with TRBJ1-5; D ambiguous. V was pared by 0 bases and J by 11 bases, with 14 bases between. This CDR3 has 14 residues. CDR1 and CDR2 (germline): LGHNA, YSLEER. The CDR3 protein is CASSQDVAGSAQHF. The CDR3 DNA sequence: TGCGCCAGCAGCCAAGATGTAGCGGGTTCAGCCCAGCATTTT.

This clonotype appeared many times. The V call is TRBV28, the J call TRBJ1-4; D gene unclear. The CDR3 contains 15 residues. Germline values: CDR1 MDHEN, CDR2 SYDVKM. V was shortened by 2 bases and J by 6 bases, with 13 bases between the two germline ends. CDR3 loop: CASSLSRPSDEKLFF. In DNA, the CDR3 is TGTGCCAGCAGTTTAAGTAGACCCAGTGATGAAAAACTGTTTTTT.

This clonotype was counted ten times or more. The J gene is TRBJ1-2, the V gene TRBV19; 7 nucleotides line up with TRBD1. V shed 9 bases, J shed 4 bases, and the junction held 8 bases outside the gene matches. Germline-derived CDR1 and CDR2 are LNHDA and SQIVND (reference sequence). The CDR3 covers 13 residues. The CDR3 is CASRRDSFYGYTF. Written as DNA, the CDR3 is TGTGCCAGCAGGAGGGACAGCTTCTATGGCTACACCTTC.

This clonotype is labeled medium-sized. The genes are TRBV28 and TRBJ2-2, with TRBD1 matching 7 bases. The J segment lost 5 bases and the V segment lost 10 bases, leaving 4 bases of the junction unmatched. Germline V gives CDR1 MDHEN, CDR2 SYDVKM. The CDR3 sequence is 12 residues long. The CDR3 protein is CAIQQGTGELFF. The DNA of the CDR3 is TGTGCCATCCAACAGGGGACCGGGGAGCTGTTTTTT.

This clonotype has at least ten counts. The genes are TRBV7-8 and TRBJ1-2, with 9 bases aligning to TRBD1. The V gene's germline CDR1 is SGHVS and CDR2 FQNEAQ. Trimming at V came to 1 base and at J to 5 bases, leaving 11 bases not matched to a gene. The CDR3 loop spans 17 amino acids. CDR3 sequence: CASSLEETGQGSYGYTF. CDR3 nucleotide sequence: TGTGCCAGCAGCTTAGAGGAAACGGGACAGGGCTCTTATGGCTACACCTTC.

The J gene is TRBJ2-3, the V gene TRBV7-2; 11 bases line up with TRBD2. V trimming: 4 bases; J trimming: 8 bases; junction bases outside the gene matches: 2. CDR1 SGHTA and CDR2 FQGNSA come from the germline V gene. This CDR3 has 13 residues. DNA of the CDR3: TGTGCCAGCAGCTCTCTAGCGGGAGGTACGCAGTATTTT. Amino acids: CASSSLAGGTQYF.

This clonotype was counted ten times or more. The V call is TRBV7-8, the J call TRBJ2-7, with D perhaps matching TRBD1 (6 bases). CDR1 and CDR2 (germline): SGHVS, FQNEAQ. CDR3 length equals 12 residues. V lost 6 bases to trimming and J lost 6 bases, with 12 bases between them. The DNA of the CDR3 is TGTGCCAGCAGTACCAACAGGGTCGAGCAGTACTTC. It is translated as CASSTNRVEQYF.

Ten or more counts support this clonotype. The chain joins TRBV27 to TRBJ2-2, with 8 positions matching TRBD2. The CDR3 sequence is 15 residues long. J was trimmed by 3 bases and V by 6 bases; bases with no gene match: 6. Germline lookup yields CDR1 MNHEY and CDR2 SMNVEV (reference sequence). The CDR3 region has the DNA TGTGCCAGCAGCCGACGGGAGGGCCACACCGGGGAGCTGTTTTTT. Encoded protein: CASSRREGHTGELFF.

The genes are TRBV20-1 and TRBJ2-7, with D possibly being TRBD1 (6 bases). The CDR3 is made up of 15 amino acids. Trimming pared 4 bases from V and 4 bases from J, leaving 20 bases between. The germline CDR1 and CDR2 sequences are DFQATT and SNEGSKA (reference sequence). This chain's CDR3 is CSAMPGQGLGYEQYF. The CDR3 nucleotides read TGCAGTGCTATGCCGGGACAAGGTCTCGGGTACGAGCAGTACTTC.

This clonotype came up many times. The rearrangement links TRBV24-1 to TRBJ1-2; maybe TRBD1 (6 bases). Trimming shortened V by 4 bases and J by 8 bases, and 13 bases separated the two germline ends. From germline, CDR1 is KGHDR and CDR2 SFDVKD. This CDR3 region has 13 residues. CDR3 residues: CATSETGFYGYTF. The CDR3, as DNA: TGTGCCACCAGTGAAACAGGGTTTTACGGCTACACCTTC.

This clonotype came up many times. V gene TRBV3-1 combines with J gene TRBJ2-1; no clear D gene. The CDR3 is 16 residues long. Germline CDR1 is LGHDT and CDR2 is YNNKEL (reference sequence). V was shortened by 0 bases and J by 2 bases, with 11 bases between the two germline ends. CDR3 loop: CASSQEGKGTYNEQFF. As DNA, the CDR3 is TGTGCCAGCAGCCAAGAGGGCAAGGGTACCTACAATGAGCAGTTCTTC.

This clonotype is categorized as medium-sized. This rearrangement joins TRBV12-3 or TRBV12-4 to TRBJ1-5; possibly TRBD1 for D (6 bases). This CDR3 is 14 amino acids long. The ends were cut back, 5 bases at V and 6 bases at J, with 14 bases in the middle. The CDR3 region is CASSRGGGGQPQHF. The CDR3 DNA sequence: TGTGCCAGCAGTCGCGGGGGGGGCGGTCAGCCCCAGCATTTT.

In this sample, this clonotype turned up many times. The rearrangement links TRBV30 to TRBJ2-1; 10 nucleotides match TRBD2. After removal of 2 bases from V and 0 bases from J, the junction contained 7 bases not matched to a gene. This CDR3 has 17 amino acids. Germline assignment: CDR1 GTSNPN and CDR2 SVGIG (reference sequence). The chain's CDR3 is CAWSYRTSGSSYNEQFF. DNA for the CDR3: TGTGCCTGGAGTTACCGGACTAGCGGAAGCTCCTACAATGAGCAGTTCTTC. The full variable domain, completed using reference TRBV30 and TRBJ2-1, is SQTIHQWPATLVQPVGSPLSLECTVEGTSNPNLYWYRQAAGRGLQLLFYSVGIGQISSEVPQNLSASRPQDRQFILSSKKLLLSDSGFYLCAWSYRTSGSSYNEQFFGPGTRLTVL.

By frequency in the sample, this clonotype is medium-sized (0.01 to 0.1%). This sequence joins TRBV29-1 and TRBJ2-2; D call uncertain. The CDR3 covers 14 residues. V lost 4 bases and J lost 5, with 14 bases in between. Germline V lookup: CDR1 SQVTM, CDR2 ANQGSEA. CDR3 DNA sequence: TGCAGCGTTGTTCGATCCGACTCAACCGGGGAGCTGTTTTTT. Translating it yields CSVVRSDSTGELFF.